This T cell receptor beta chain emerged from a study of graft-versus-host responses after intestinal transplantation. Study details: Anti-thymocyte globulin induction preceded roughly 3 years of tacrolimus and steroid maintenance in all recipients.

Study outcomes and limitations: There was an association between peak levels of circulating GvH clones and early post-transplant HvG declines.

Notes on this clone: Its antigen is currently unknown.

TCRdb's copy holds only in-frame clones and misses some; the assay was immunoSEQ multiplex PCR. The repertoire consists of tens of thousands of clones, with around 90% occurring once and the leading ten covering roughly 2.6%. The sample consisted of unstimulated CD8+ T cells sorted from spleen or lymph node cells, taken before intestinal transplant. The sequence came from a human donor who received an intestinal transplant.

The DNA of the CDR3 is TGTGCCAGCAGCGTTCTGTCCGGTTTTGGGGGAGGAACTGAAGCTTTCTTT. Protein sequence: CASSVLSGFGGGTEAFF. The rearrangement links TRBV9 to TRBJ1-1; weak D call: TRBD1 (5 bases). Germline CDR1 SGDLS, CDR2 YYNGEE. CDR3 length: 17 amino acids. V was clipped by 2 bases and J by 5 bases, with 22 bases between them.